This note documents a single T cell receptor beta chain sequence. The target antigen is unknown. Here immunoSEQ multiplex PCR was the method, and the copy in TCRdb shows in-frame clones only, minus some. Here the sample spans 110,000 or so clones, roughly 85% being singletons. These data come from a study of T cell responses to AZD1222 COVID-19 vaccine. Study conclusions and caveats: Reports indicate that nearly half of spike-specific TCRs are directed at unmutated variant regions.

J was trimmed by 6 bases and V by 3 bases; bases with no gene match: 6. From germline, CDR1 is LGHDT and CDR2 YNNKEL (reference sequence). This CDR3 is 16 amino acids long. The receptor comes from an adult in good health. V usage is TRBV3-1 (or the pseudogene TRBV3-2) and J usage is TRBJ2-2, with 11 positions matching TRBD2. Sequences were derived from peripheral blood, sampled on day 0 of AZD1222 vaccination. Here the CDR3 DNA reads TGTGCCAGCAGCCAGACTCCTAGCGGGGGGTCCGGGGAGCTGTTTTTT. Residues: CASSQTPSGGSGELFF.